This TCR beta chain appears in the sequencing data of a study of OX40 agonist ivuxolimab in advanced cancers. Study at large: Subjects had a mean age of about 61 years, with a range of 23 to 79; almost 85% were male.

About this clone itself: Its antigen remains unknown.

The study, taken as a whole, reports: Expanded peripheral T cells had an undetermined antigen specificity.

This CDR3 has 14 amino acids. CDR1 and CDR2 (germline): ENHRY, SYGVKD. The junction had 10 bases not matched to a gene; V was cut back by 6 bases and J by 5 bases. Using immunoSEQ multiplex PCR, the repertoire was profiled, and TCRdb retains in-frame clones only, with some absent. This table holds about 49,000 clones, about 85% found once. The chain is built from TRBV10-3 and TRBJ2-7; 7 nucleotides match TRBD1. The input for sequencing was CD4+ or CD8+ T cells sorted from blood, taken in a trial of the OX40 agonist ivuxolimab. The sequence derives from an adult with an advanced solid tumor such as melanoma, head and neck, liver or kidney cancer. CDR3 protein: CAISDPGQFHEQYF. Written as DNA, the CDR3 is TGTGCCATCAGCGACCCGGGACAGTTCCACGAGCAGTACTTC.